The source of this TCR beta chain is a study of T cells in narcolepsy. Study context: Healthy controls were enrolled alongside patients with narcolepsy type 1 or type 2.

V was clipped by 5 bases and J by 10 bases, with 15 bases between them. Germline V lookup: CDR1 SGHTA, CDR2 FQGTGA. The CDR3 sequence is 13 residues long. Worth noting for this clone: Its target is unknown.

General observations from the study: Same-patient CSF and blood CD4+ T cell clonotypes included HCRT-specific and TRIB2-specific autoreactive ones.

Method: immunoSEQ multiplex PCR; TCRdb's copy keeps in-frame clones and lacks some. The sample lists 20,000 to 30,000 clones, more than 80% occurring once. Sequencing was done on a sample of CD45RA- memory CD4+ T cells from PBMCs. The chain links TRBV7-3 to TRBJ2-1, with D uncertain. The receptor was derived from a human donor with narcolepsy. CDR3: CASSQKNSWEQFF. CDR3 in DNA: TGTGCCAGCAGCCAGAAAAATTCATGGGAGCAGTTCTTC.